Listed here is a single T cell receptor (beta chain). At least ten counts were recorded for this clonotype. Its antigen is unknown. Base quality data are lacking; no much larger clone is found one base away. From the second PCR step onward, the TCR alpha chain libraries and the TCR beta chain libraries were amplified separately. To determine each donor's CMV status, fresh PBMCs were stimulated overnight with CMV viral lysate, and IFNgamma production from CD4+ T cells was then assessed. Miltenyi beads were used first to positively select CD4 T cells, and CD8 T cells were then positively selected from the CD4-negative fraction. Cells stained for CD3, CD4, CD8, CD45RA, CD27 and a live/dead dye were sorted on a BD Aria II into four subsets by CD45RA and CD27. A few healthy volunteers provided blood, and the blood of each volunteer was split into CD4 and CD8 T cells and then into four differentiation subsets. About 120 ml of peripheral blood was drawn per donor, and PBMC were isolated by Ficoll-Paque PLUS density-gradient centrifugation. The sorted cells were lysed in RLT buffer, after which RNA was extracted using a Qiagen RNeasy kit and kept at -80 degrees C.

This specimen comes from a study of naive and memory T cell subsets (dated by TCRdb to the late 2010s). Broadly, across the study: An open-source, UMI-based TCR alpha and beta sequencing pipeline was applied to sorted naive and memory peripheral blood T cell subsets. RNA was DNase-treated and reverse transcribed with TCR constant-region primers, mostly using SuperScript III. The results of the functional CMV T cell responses matched the IgG serology results in every case. Overall study results and their limits: RNA-based TCR counts may be affected by expression changes linked to T cell activation and differentiation. In both CD4 and CD8 cells, going from naive through CM, EM and EMRA, the Gini index went up while Shannon and inverse Simpson diversity went down. Following error correction, more than 85% of naive TCR sequences occurred only once, which made naive abundance distributions much steeper than those of memory subsets. The repertoire findings for the naive and memory subsets could not be validated against a ground truth, as none was available. TCR abundance followed a power law with an exponent that was different for naive and memory subsets but consistent across the three individuals. A few larger clonotypes were present in naive repertoires, particularly the CD8 repertoires, and these clonotypes were possibly memory cells re-expressing CD45RA. A clonotype was defined as a single alpha or beta chain sequence rather than as a paired alpha/beta receptor.

Preparation of the library involved UMI-ligation and nested PCR. The beta constant-region primer consisted of an equimolar mixture of two oligonucleotides that together covered TRBC1 and TRBC2. The ligated cDNA went through four rounds of PCR with nested alpha and beta constant-region primers together with the SP2 primer. A single-stranded oligonucleotide containing the SP2 primer and a 12-nucleotide UMI was joined to the 3' end of the cDNA by T4 RNA ligase 1. Incubation of the ligation reaction lasted roughly 19-25 hours at 16 degrees C. PCR2 was typically performed as a SYBR Green qPCR and was stopped at a predetermined threshold so that over-amplification was prevented. Agencourt AMPure XP magnetic beads were used for all purifications after the first. Libraries were quantified by Qubit and checked on a TapeStation, with a main peak expected near 650 bp. Pooled libraries were sequenced on an Illumina MiSeq using v2 2x251 paired-end kits, and typically 1-2 million reads were obtained per sample. Each sample's library went into the pool at approximately 4 nM, and about 4.5-7% PhiX was added to help with cluster recognition. Per the authors' processing: Using tag matching that tolerated one base-pair mismatch, Decombinator assigned V and J genes to FASTQ reads that had been processed by Demultiplexor. By using UMIs, Collapsinator corrected both sequencing errors and the frequency errors caused by PCR heterogeneity. TCRs were translated and CDR3s were extracted from the conserved cysteine to the FGXG phenylalanine by CDR3Translator, with non-productive sequences being flagged. Gini, Shannon entropy and inverse Simpson indices were calculated on repertoires that had been subsampled to equal numbers of UMI-defined TCRs. Within the linear range, a power law was fitted to clonotype abundance distributions using maximum likelihood. For one naive CD8 sample, the pipeline and MIGEC produced similar UMI counts, unique TCR numbers and clonal distributions. One analysis removed from the naive repertoire any naive TCRs that were also found in any memory subset from the same donor. The repertoires were searched for roughly 7,900 CMV-associated CDR3 sequences that had been compiled from VDJdb and a published dataset. TCRdb ran its own pipeline on the public reads, namely fastp trimming at Q25 and MiXCR clone calling, and kept in-frame beta chains. For every CDR3 protein sequence, its rows merge into one entry that carries the most common genes and DNA. The V and J calls follow TCRdb's processing rather than the paper's. The sample records 99,000 or so distinct CDR3 sequences, roughly 14% of which are singletons. The top ten hold 2.8% of the sample.

The sample was naive CD8+ T cells from blood. Explained via the paper, the cell subset or site label denotes: naive T cells, CD45RA high CD27+. The clonotype was recovered from a human donor in good health.

The nucleotides are TGCGCCAGCAGCCAAGATTTGCCCAGCCAAGAGACCCAGTACTTC. It translates as CASSQDLPSQETQYF. This sequence uses TRBV4-3 and TRBJ2-5; no D gene can be assigned with confidence. V gives up 0 bases and J gives up 1 base, and the segment between their germline ends measures 9 bases. Inclusive of the bounding cysteine and phenylalanine, the CDR3 is 15 residues long. The sequence is cut down to CDR3 DNA, 45 bases in frame from base 1. From the germline V gene, CDR1 is LGHNA and CDR2 is YSLEER.